The clone carrying this T cell receptor (beta chain) was recorded many times. Germline CDR1 and CDR2: MNHEY and SMNVEV (reference sequence). There are 14 residues in the CDR3. Trimming stripped 2 bases from V and 0 bases from J, with 8 bases between. TCRdb redid the calling of the reads with MiXCR, one entry per CDR3 protein. Of about 460,000 distinct CDR3 sequences listed, about 11% are singletons. The data stem from a study of T cell repertoires in cytomegalovirus infection. Sequenced sample: PBMCs. The TCR was taken from a human donor in good health (CMV status not recorded). Some clones in this sample may be carry-over from other donors' samples. The chain has TRBV27 and TRBJ2-7; D not certain. The CDR3 protein is CASSLQIHSYEQYF. Here the CDR3 DNA reads TGTGCCAGCAGTTTACAGATCCACTCCTACGAGCAGTACTTC.